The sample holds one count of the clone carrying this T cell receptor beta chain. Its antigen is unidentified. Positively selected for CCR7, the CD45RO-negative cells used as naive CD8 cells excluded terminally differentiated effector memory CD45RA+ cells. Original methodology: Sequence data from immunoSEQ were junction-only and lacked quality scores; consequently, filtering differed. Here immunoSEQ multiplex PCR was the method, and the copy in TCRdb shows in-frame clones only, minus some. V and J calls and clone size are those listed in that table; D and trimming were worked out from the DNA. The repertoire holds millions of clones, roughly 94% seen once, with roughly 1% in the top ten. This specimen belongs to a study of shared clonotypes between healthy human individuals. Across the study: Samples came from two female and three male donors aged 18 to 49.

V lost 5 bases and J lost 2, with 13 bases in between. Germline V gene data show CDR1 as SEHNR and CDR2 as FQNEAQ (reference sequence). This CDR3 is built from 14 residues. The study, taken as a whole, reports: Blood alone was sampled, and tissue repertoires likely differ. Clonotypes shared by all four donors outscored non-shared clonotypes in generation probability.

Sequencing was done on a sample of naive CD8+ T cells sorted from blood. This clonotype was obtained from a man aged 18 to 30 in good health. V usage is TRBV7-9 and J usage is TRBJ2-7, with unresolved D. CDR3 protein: CASSPAKSAYEQYF. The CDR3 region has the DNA TGTGCCAGCAGCCCGGCGAAGAGCGCCTACGAGCAGTACTTC.